The clone carrying this T cell receptor (beta chain) was counted only a few times. These data belong to a study of blood T cell repertoires in COVID-19. Study-wide background: COVID-19 samples, acute and convalescent, were from the United States, Italy and Spain. The cDNA or gDNA used as material had been derived from T cells, B-cell-depleted T cells, or PBMCs.

The V gene's germline CDR1 is MNHEY and CDR2 SVGEGT. The CDR3 covers 15 residues. V was pared by 3 bases and J by 3 bases, with 13 bases between. Per the authors' pipeline: Reference gene primer amplification yielded estimated nucleated cell counts. The method was immunoSEQ multiplex PCR; TCRdb's version includes in-frame clones alone and lacks a portion of them. Clonal size and the V and J genes are those of that table, whereas D and trimming came from the DNA. This table has about 390,000 clones, approximately 87% appearing once. Seattle's enrolled individuals joined amid active infection and were then monitored longitudinally.

Sequenced: peripheral blood. The chain recombines TRBV6-2 or TRBV6-3 with TRBJ2-3, with D possibly matching TRBD1 (6 bases). The receptor was derived from an older woman with COVID-19, enrolled during active disease. CDR3 coding DNA: TGTGCCAGCAGTTATACCAGGGGACCAACAGATACGCAGTATTTT. Translated: CASSYTRGPTDTQYF.